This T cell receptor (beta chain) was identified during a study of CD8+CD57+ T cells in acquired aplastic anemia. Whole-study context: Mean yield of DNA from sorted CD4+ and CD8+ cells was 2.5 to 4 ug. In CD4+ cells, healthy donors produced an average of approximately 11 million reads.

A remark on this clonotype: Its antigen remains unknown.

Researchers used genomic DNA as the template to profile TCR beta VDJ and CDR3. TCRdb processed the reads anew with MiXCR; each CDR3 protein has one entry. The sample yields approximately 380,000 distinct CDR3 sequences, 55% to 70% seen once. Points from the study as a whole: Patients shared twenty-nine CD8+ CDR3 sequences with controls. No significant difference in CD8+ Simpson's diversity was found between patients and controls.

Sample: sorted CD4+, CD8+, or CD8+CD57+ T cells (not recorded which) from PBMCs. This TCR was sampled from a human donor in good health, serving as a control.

CDR3 DNA sequence: TGTGCCAGCAACCAAGATTTCAGTTACTCCTACGAGCAGTACTTC. This translates into CASNQDFSYSYEQYF. The chain couples TRBV19 to TRBJ2-7; no definite D call. The V and J ends lost 9 bases and 0 bases respectively, with 18 bases between them. The germline V gene encodes CDR1 LNHDA and CDR2 SQIVND (reference sequence). The CDR3 extends over 15 amino acids.